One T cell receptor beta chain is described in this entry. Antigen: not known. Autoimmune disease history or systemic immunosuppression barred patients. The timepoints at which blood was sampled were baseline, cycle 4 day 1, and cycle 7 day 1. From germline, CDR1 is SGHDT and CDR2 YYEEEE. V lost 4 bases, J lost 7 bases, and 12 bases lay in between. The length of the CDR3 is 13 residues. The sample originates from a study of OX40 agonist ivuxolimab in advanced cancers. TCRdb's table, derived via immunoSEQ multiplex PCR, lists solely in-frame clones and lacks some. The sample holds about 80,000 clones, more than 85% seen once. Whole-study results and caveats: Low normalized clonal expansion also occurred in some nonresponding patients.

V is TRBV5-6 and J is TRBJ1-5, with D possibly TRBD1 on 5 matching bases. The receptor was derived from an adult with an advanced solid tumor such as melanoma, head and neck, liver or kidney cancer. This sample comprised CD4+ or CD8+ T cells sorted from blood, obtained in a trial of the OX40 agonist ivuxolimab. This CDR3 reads CASSPGEGQPQHF. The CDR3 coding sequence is TGTGCCAGCAGCCCCGGGGAGGGGCAGCCCCAGCATTTT. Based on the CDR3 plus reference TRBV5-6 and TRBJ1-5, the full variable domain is DAGVTQSPTHLIKTRGQQVTLRCSPKSGHDTVSWYQQALGQGPQFIFQYYEEEERQRGNFPDRFSGHQFPNYSSELNVNALLLGDSALYLCASSPGEGQPQHFGDGTRLSIL.